The 11 T cell receptor beta chains presented below share a single source sample, sequenced in a study of blood T cell repertoires in COVID-19. Profiling relied on immunoSEQ multiplex PCR, and the TCRdb table lists in-frame clones only, not all of them. The sample carries under 150,000 clones, around nine tenths recorded once. Input material: peripheral blood. These receptors were collected from a woman between 65 and 79 years old who had recovered from COVID-19.

The rearrangement links TRBV14 to TRBJ2-7; 8 bases are shared with TRBD2. The CDR3 spans 17 residues. Germline CDR1 reads SGHDN; CDR2 reads FVKESK. Unmatched junction bases numbered 11, after V lost 2 bases and J lost 2 bases. The CDR3 region is CASSQRAPGLGTYEQYF. CDR3 nucleotides: TGTGCCAGCAGCCAAAGGGCTCCGGGACTAGGGACCTACGAGCAGTACTTC.

V is TRBV28 and J is TRBJ1-4, with TRBD1 as a possible D gene (6 bases). V was shortened by 5 bases and J by 3 bases, with 16 bases between the two germline ends. The length of the CDR3 is 16 residues. Germline V gives CDR1 MDHEN, CDR2 SYDVKM. The CDR3 loop reads CASSPPGGQANEKLFF. The CDR3 nucleotides are TGTGCCAGCAGTCCCCCTGGGGGCCAAGCTAATGAAAAACTGTTTTTT.

This clone was detected only once. The CDR3 coding sequence is TGTGCCAGCAGCCACCGACAGGGGTCGGGAGAGACCCAGTACTTC. Its protein product is CASSHRQGSGETQYF. The chain employs TRBV3-1 (or the pseudogene TRBV3-2) and TRBJ2-5; 8 nucleotides agree with TRBD1. Germline V lookup: CDR1 LGHDT, CDR2 YNNKEL (reference sequence). V shed 3 bases, J shed 4 bases, and the junction held 7 bases outside the gene matches. The CDR3 spans 15 residues.

The gene calls are TRBV19 and TRBJ2-3, with TRBD2 matching over 8 bases. There are 14 residues in the CDR3. V lost 6 bases and J lost 4; bases outside the gene matches: 6. CDR1 LNHDA and CDR2 SQIVND come from the germline V gene (reference sequence). CDR3 bases: TGTGCCAGTAGGCCCGCGGGAGGAGCAGATACGCAGTATTTT. Translating gives CASRPAGGADTQYF.

This clone showed up just a few times. The chain employs TRBV29-1 and TRBJ2-7, with 10 bases matching TRBD1. This CDR3 contains 13 residues. Unmatched junction bases numbered 7, after V lost 8 bases and J lost 3 bases. Germline-derived CDR1 and CDR2 are SQVTM and ANQGSEA. CDR3 sequence (DNA): TGCAGCACATGGACAGGGGGGGACTACGAGCAGTACTTC. Encoded protein: CSTWTGGDYEQYF.

This rearrangement joins TRBV20-1 to TRBJ2-3, with 8 bases matching TRBD1. Per germline, CDR1 DFQATT and CDR2 SNEGSKA (reference sequence). The CDR3 covers 14 residues. V was clipped by 3 bases and J by 1 base; unmatched bases: 3. CDR3 sequence (DNA): TGCAGTGCTAGTCAGGGACAGGGCACAGATACGCAGTATTTT. Its translation is CSASQGQGTDTQYF.

The rearrangement links TRBV28 to TRBJ2-7; 8 nucleotides match TRBD2. The junction had 10 bases not matched to a gene; V was cut back by 7 bases and J by 2 bases. The CDR3 extends over 15 amino acids. Germline V CDR1 and CDR2: MDHEN, SYDVKM. The CDR3, as DNA: TGTGCCAGCAATTTCGGACTAGCTGGCACCTACGAGCAGTACTTC. Residues: CASNFGLAGTYEQYF.

The rearrangement uses TRBV7-6 and TRBJ1-3; D gene ambiguous. CDR1 and CDR2 from the germline V gene are SGHVS and FNYEAQ. V was clipped by 5 bases and J by 2 bases, with 13 bases between them. The length of the CDR3 is 15 residues. The CDR3 spells CASSQQHQPGNTIYF. As DNA, the CDR3 is TGTGCCAGCAGCCAACAGCACCAGCCTGGAAACACCATATATTTT.

In its sample, this clone was seen once. The chain links TRBV7-3 to TRBJ2-5; 11 nucleotides agree with TRBD2. CDR1 is SGHTA, CDR2 FQGTGA, per germline. J gave up 9 bases and V 3 bases, and 6 bases lay outside the gene matches. CDR3 length: 14 amino acids. DNA for the CDR3: TGTGCCAGCAGCTTTGGTAGCGGGAGGGGGGCCCAGTACTTC. Amino acid sequence: CASSFGSGRGAQYF.

The chain employs TRBV7-3 and TRBJ2-7, with 10 bases fitting TRBD2. Germline CDR1 is SGHTA and CDR2 is FQGTGA. CDR3 size: 15 residues. Trimming cost V 5 bases and J 1 base; bases outside gene matches: 5. The CDR3: CASSDPGLASYEQYF. The CDR3 region has the DNA TGTGCCAGCAGCGACCCGGGACTAGCGTCCTACGAGCAGTACTTC.

The CDR3 spells CASSLLPGHPAKLFF. The CDR3 nucleotides are TGCGCCAGCAGCTTGCTACCGGGACATCCAGCAAAACTGTTTTTT. The chain links TRBV5-1 to TRBJ1-4; D is possibly TRBD1 (6 bases). V was cut by 1 base and J by 10 bases, with 17 bases left in between. The CDR3 spans 15 residues. CDR1 and CDR2 from the germline V gene are SGHRS and YFSETQ.